Listed below are T cell receptor beta chains from one sample, sequenced in a study of blood T cells in healthy people across ages. TCRdb itself ran the 5' RACE reads through MiXCR, one entry per CDR3 protein. The data hold about a million distinct CDR3 sequences, with around 46% observed a single time. Sequencing used blood. These receptors all stem from a man aged 30 to 45 in good health. Both conserved end residues are trimmed from each CDR3.

TRBV5-1,ASSLGPSGEGEQF
TRBV6-5,ASSYNGIGGGNEQF
TRBV29-1,SAVTGLNTEAF
TRBV7-9,ASSALAGEETQY
TRBV4-1,ASSQESGAF
TRBV15,ATSRGLASNTGELF
TRBV5-6,ASSFIGGDTQY
TRBV4-1,ASSQDRQGFSPLH
TRBV5-1,ASSLDGPSGANVLT
TRBV4-2,ASSQSGTGGEEQY
TRBV29-1,SADGPGNYGYT
TRBV27,ASSLSGTGLIWEKLF